Listed here are 11 T cell receptor beta chains from one sample, sequenced in a study of read filtering for tumor transcriptome and immune sequencing. The library was built from about 0.4 ug RNA with molecular barcoded adaptors for alpha/delta and beta/gamma chains. A single record per CDR3 protein comes from TCRdb applying MiXCR to the reads. The sample contains approximately 140,000 distinct CDR3 sequences, approximately 13% of which appear only once. Sequencing used a population of CD138-negative cells sorted from bone marrow. The receptors stem from a donor at least 40 years old with multiple myeloma.

As for this clonotype: A read error is possible here, since a much larger clone lies one base away. The genes are TRBV13 and TRBJ2-3; D may be TRBD1 or TRBD2 (5 bases each). V was pared by 5 bases and J by 14 bases, with 17 bases between. This CDR3 is 12 amino acids long. Germline V gene sequence: CDR1 PRHDT, CDR2 FYEKMQ (reference sequence). The CDR3 region is CASSQGRGPRYF. CDR3 in DNA: TGTGCCAGCAGCCAAGGACGGGGCCCACGGTATTTT.

On this clonotype: A much more abundant neighbour one base away suggests this may be a read error. This chain connects TRBV12-3 or TRBV12-4 to TRBJ1-2; tentative D call: TRBD1 (5 bases). The CDR3 spans 15 residues. Deletions cut 6 bases from V and 4 bases from J, with 18 bases between. The CDR3 DNA reads TGTGCCAGCAGCCCCTGGGACCCAGGGATCTATGGCTACACCTTC. Translated: CASSPWDPGIYGYTF.

This clonotype showed up many times. The gene calls are TRBV6-2 or TRBV6-3 and TRBJ2-1; 9 positions agree with TRBD2. Unmatched junction bases numbered 6, after V lost 0 bases and J lost 12 bases. Germline V gives CDR1 MNHEY, CDR2 SVGEGT. This CDR3 is 14 amino acids long. CDR3 in DNA: TGTGCCAGCAGTTACTCTGCGGGGGGGTTCGGGCAGTTCTTC. Encoded protein: CASSYSAGGFGQFF.

At least ten counts were recorded for this clonotype. The J gene is TRBJ2-1, the V gene TRBV20-1, with a possible D match to TRBD2 (7 bases). The ends were cut back, 0 bases at V and 4 bases at J, with 13 bases in the middle. Germline CDR1 reads DFQATT; CDR2 reads SNEGSKA (reference sequence). This CDR3 contains 15 residues. The chain's CDR3 is CSARDKGEGYNEQFF. The CDR3 DNA sequence: TGCAGTGCTAGAGATAAGGGGGAGGGGTACAATGAGCAGTTCTTC.

This clonotype was counted many times. V is TRBV20-1 and J is TRBJ1-1; no clear D gene. CDR3 length: 12 amino acids. CDR1 and CDR2 from the germline V gene are DFQATT and SNEGSKA (reference sequence). Trimming took off 2 bases at V and 1 base at J, with 5 bases between the two ends. The DNA for the CDR3 is TGCAGTGCTAGACGGGGGAACACTGAAGCTTTCTTT. Translated, it gives CSARRGNTEAFF.

A remark on this clonotype: A clone one base away is much larger, so this may be a read error. The chain has TRBV20-1 and TRBJ2-7, with 10 bases fitting TRBD2. The germline CDR1 and CDR2 sequences are DFQATT and SNEGSKA (reference sequence). V lost 5 bases to trimming and J lost 4 bases; unmatched junction nucleotides: 5. CDR3 size: 13 residues. CDR3: CSALSGRLYEQYF. CDR3 sequence (DNA): TGCAGTGCTCTTAGCGGGAGGTTGTACGAGCAGTACTTC.

This rearrangement joins TRBV2 to TRBJ2-2; a possible D gene is TRBD1 (6 bases). V dropped 7 bases and J dropped 0 bases, with 18 bases sitting between them. CDR1 and CDR2 (germline): SNHLY, FYNNEI. CDR3 length: 17 amino acids. The CDR3 region is CASTHGEGEPNTGELFF. The CDR3 DNA reads as TGTGCCAGCACTCACGGCGAGGGGGAACCGAACACCGGGGAGCTGTTTTTT.

This clonotype was seen ten or more times. V and J are TRBV12-3 or TRBV12-4 and TRBJ2-1; D is uncertain. V lost 3 bases to trimming and J lost 3 bases, with 6 bases between them. CDR3 size: 13 residues. The CDR3 is CASSLVLYNEQFF. DNA of the CDR3: TGTGCCAGCAGTTTGGTCCTCTACAATGAGCAGTTCTTC.

This clonotype was observed at least ten times. V is TRBV10-3 and J is TRBJ2-1; TRBD1 matches at 11 bases. Germline V lookup: CDR1 ENHRY, CDR2 SYGVKD. Trimming took 4 bases from V and 7 from J; bases not matched to a gene: 9. CDR3 length: 16 residues. In DNA, the CDR3 is TGTGCCATCAGTGCCGGTTGGACAGGGGGCATGAATGAGCAGTTCTTC. Residues: CAISAGWTGGMNEQFF.

Ten or more counts support this clonotype. The J gene is TRBJ2-2, the V gene TRBV11-2; 12 bases fit TRBD2. Per germline, CDR1 SGHAT and CDR2 FQNNGV. Germline trimming cut 5 bases from V and 0 bases from J; bases unmatched to any gene: 1. This CDR3 spans 16 amino acids. The CDR3 sequence is CASSRTSGANTGELFF. The CDR3 region has the DNA TGTGCCAGCAGCCGGACTAGCGGGGCGAACACCGGGGAGCTGTTTTTT.

A word on this clonotype: A much larger clone differs by one base, so this may be a read error. The rearrangement joins TRBV7-3 to TRBJ2-5, with TRBD1 as a possible D gene (5 bases). Per germline, CDR1 SGHTA and CDR2 FQGTGA. The CDR3 consists of 14 residues. Trimming shortened V by 2 bases and J by 4 bases, and 11 bases separated the two germline ends. Here the CDR3 DNA reads TGTGCCAGCAGCTTACGTGCAGGGCGAGAGACCCAGTACTTC. Translation gives CASSLRAGRETQYF.